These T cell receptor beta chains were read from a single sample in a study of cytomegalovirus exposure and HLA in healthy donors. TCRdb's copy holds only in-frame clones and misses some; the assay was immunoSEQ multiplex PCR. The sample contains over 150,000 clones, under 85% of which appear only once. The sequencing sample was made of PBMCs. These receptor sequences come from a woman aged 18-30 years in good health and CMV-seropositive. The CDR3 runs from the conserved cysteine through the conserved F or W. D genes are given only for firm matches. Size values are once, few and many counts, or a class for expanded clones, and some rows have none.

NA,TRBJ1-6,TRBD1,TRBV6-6,TGTGCCAGCAGTCCCCGGGACAGGGTGAATTCACCCCTCCACTTT,CASSPRDRVNSPLHF
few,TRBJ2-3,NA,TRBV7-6,TGTGCCAGCAGCTTAGTAGGGCAGCGGACAGATACGCAGTATTTT,CASSLVGQRTDTQYF
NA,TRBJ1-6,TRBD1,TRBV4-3,TGCGCCAGCAGCCAAGGACAGGGGATTAATTCACCCCTCCACTTT,CASSQGQGINSPLHF
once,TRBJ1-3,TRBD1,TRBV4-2,TGTGCCAGCAGCCAGGGACAGGGATCTGGAAACACCATATATTTT,CASSQGQGSGNTIYF
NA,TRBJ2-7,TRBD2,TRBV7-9,TGTGCCAGCCGCGACCAGGGCGACGGGGGGGAGCAGTACTTC,CASRDQGDGGEQYF
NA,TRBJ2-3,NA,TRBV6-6,TGTGCCAGCAGAACTACAGGGTTAGATACGCAGTATTTT,CASRTTGLDTQYF
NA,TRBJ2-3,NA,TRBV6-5,TGTGCCAGCAGTTACGGCGGTGAGGAAGATACGCAGTATTTT,CASSYGGEEDTQYF
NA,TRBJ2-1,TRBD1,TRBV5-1,TGCGCCAGCAGCTTGGGCCACAGGGGGCGCACGGACAATGAGCAGTTCTTC,CASSLGHRGRTDNEQFF
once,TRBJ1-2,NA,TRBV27,TGTGCCAGCAGTTTCAGGGGAAACTATGGCTACACCTTC,CASSFRGNYGYTF
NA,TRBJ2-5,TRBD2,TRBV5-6,TGTGCCAGCAGCAGATTAGCGGGGAAGGGCCAAGAGACCCAGTACTTC,CASSRLAGKGQETQYF
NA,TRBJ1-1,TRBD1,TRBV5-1,TGCGCCAGCAGCTCAGACAGGGGAACTAACACTGAAGCTTTCTTT,CASSSDRGTNTEAFF
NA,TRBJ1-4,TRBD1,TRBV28,TGTGCCAGCAGTCCCCGGACAGGGGAATTTCTGGCAACTAATGAAAAACTGTTTTTT,CASSPRTGEFLATNEKLFF
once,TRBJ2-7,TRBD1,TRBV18,TGTGCCAGCTCTCAGGGACAGCATTCCTACGAGCAGTACTTC,CASSQGQHSYEQYF
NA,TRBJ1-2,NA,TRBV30,TGTGCCTGGAGTGGGGGGGACCCCTATGGCTACACCTTC,CAWSGGDPYGYTF
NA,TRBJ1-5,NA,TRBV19,TGTGCCAGTAGTCGGGACATTAGCAATCAGCCCCAGCATTTT,CASSRDISNQPQHF
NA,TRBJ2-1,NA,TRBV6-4,TGTGCCAGCAGTCGTGCGGCCAACAATGAGCAGTTCTTC,CASSRAANNEQFF
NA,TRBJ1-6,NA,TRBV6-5,TGTGCCAGCAGTTACTCGACAGGTCCGGGTTCACCCCTCCACTTT,CASSYSTGPGSPLHF
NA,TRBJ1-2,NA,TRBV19,TGTGCCAGTAGTATACTCCCCCACTATGGCTACACCTTC,CASSILPHYGYTF
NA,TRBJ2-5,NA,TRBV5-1,TGCGCCAGCAGCTCCCTCCCGGAACAGGGCTTAGAGACCCAGTACTTC,CASSSLPEQGLETQYF
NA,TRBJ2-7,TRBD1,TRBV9,TGTGCCAGCAGCCCCCAGACAGGGTCCGAGCAGTACTTC,CASSPQTGSEQYF
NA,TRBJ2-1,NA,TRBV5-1,TGCGCCAGCAGCTCGCCCAGGGACATCCTTAGCTCCTACAATGAGCAGTTCTTC,CASSSPRDILSSYNEQFF
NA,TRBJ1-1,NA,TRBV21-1,TGTGCCAGCAGCAAAGCGCTATCGGGAGATACCCGGGACACTGAAGCTTTCTTT,CASSKALSGDTRDTEAFF
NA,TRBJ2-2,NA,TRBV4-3,TGCGCCAGCAGCCAAGATGAGGCCGGGGAGCTGTTTTTT,CASSQDEAGELFF
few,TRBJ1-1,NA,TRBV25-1,TGTGCCAGCAGCGGGGTTAGGACTAACACTGAAGCTTTCTTT,CASSGVRTNTEAFF
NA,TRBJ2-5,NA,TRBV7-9,TGTGCCAGCAGCTTACACGGGGGCCAAGAGACCCAGTACTTC,CASSLHGGQETQYF
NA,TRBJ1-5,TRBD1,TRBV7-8,TGTGCCAGCAGCTTAGGAACAGGGGATCAGCCCCAGCATTTT,CASSLGTGDQPQHF
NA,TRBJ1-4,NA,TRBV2,TGTGCCAGCAGCCCCCAGGGCAGGGGAGAAAAACTGTTTTTT,CASSPQGRGEKLFF
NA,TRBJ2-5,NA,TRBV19,TGTGCCAGTAGTAGCGTGGACAGCCAAGAGACCCAGTACTTC,CASSSVDSQETQYF
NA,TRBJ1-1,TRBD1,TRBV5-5,TGTGCCAGCAGCTCCGACAGGGGAGTAACTGAAGCTTTCTTT,CASSSDRGVTEAFF
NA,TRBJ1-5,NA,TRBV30,TGTGCCTGGAGTGCAGACGGGTCCAATCAGCCCCAGCATTTT,CAWSADGSNQPQHF
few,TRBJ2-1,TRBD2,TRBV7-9,TGTGCCAGCAGCTTAGCCCTGGGGGCTAGCGGGGGCGATGAGCAGTTCTTC,CASSLALGASGGDEQFF
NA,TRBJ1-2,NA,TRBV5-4,TGTGCCAGCAGCTTGGATCCGGGGGAATACGGCTACACCTTC,CASSLDPGEYGYTF
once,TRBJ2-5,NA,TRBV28,TGTGCCAGTATACGGGGGGCAGGAGAGACCCAGTACTTC,CASIRGAGETQYF
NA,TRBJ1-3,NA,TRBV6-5,TGTGCCAGCAGGCGTTTAGACACCATATATTTT,CASRRLDTIYF
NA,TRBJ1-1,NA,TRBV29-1,TGCAGCGTACAGGCGTTGACCGTGAACACTGAAGCTTTCTTT,CSVQALTVNTEAFF
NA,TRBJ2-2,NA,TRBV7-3,TGTGCCAGCAGCTTCCTATCGAACACCGGGGAGCTGTTTTTT,CASSFLSNTGELFF
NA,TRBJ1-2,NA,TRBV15,TGTGCCACCAGCAGAGATGCCACTAGCTACACCTTC,CATSRDATSYTF
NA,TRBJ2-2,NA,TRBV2,TGTGCCAGCAGGAGGACACTCCTCACCGGGGAGCTGTTTTTT,CASRRTLLTGELFF
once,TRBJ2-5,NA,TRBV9,TGTGCCAGCAGTTTAGAAACAGCATCAGAGACCCAGTACTTC,CASSLETASETQYF
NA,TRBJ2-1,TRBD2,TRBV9,TGTGCCAGCAGCGTAGCGGGACTAGCGGCGAATGAGCAGTTCTTC,CASSVAGLAANEQFF
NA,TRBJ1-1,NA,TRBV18,TGTGCCAGCTCAACGACAGTGAACACTGAAGCTTTCTTT,CASSTTVNTEAFF
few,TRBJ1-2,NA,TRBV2,TGTGCCAGCAGCGGGACACTCTATGGCTACACCTTC,CASSGTLYGYTF
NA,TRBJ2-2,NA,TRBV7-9,TGTTCCAGCAGCCTATACACCGGGGAGCTGTTTTTT,CSSSLYTGELFF
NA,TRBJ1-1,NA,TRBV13,TGTGCCAGCAGCTGGCAAAACACTGAAGCTTTCTTT,CASSWQNTEAFF
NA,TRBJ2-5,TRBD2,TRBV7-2,TGTGCCAGCAGCCTCCGGCTAGCGGGGGGCATCCAAGAGACCCAGTACTTC,CASSLRLAGGIQETQYF
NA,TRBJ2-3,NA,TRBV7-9,TGTGCCAGCAGCTACGACAGGCGCACAGATACGCAGTATTTT,CASSYDRRTDTQYF
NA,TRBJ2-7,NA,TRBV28,TGTGCCAGCAGTTTAAGCAGGGGCCGCATGATAAACGAGCAGTACTTC,CASSLSRGRMINEQYF
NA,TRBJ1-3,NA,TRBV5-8,TGTGCCAGCAGCTTGCAGGGGCTGGGATTGGGAAACACCATATATTTT,CASSLQGLGLGNTIYF
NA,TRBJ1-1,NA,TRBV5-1,TGCGCCAGCAGCTTTCCAGACAGGCCGAACACTGAAGCTTTCTTT,CASSFPDRPNTEAFF